This is a list of T cell receptor beta chains from one sample in a study of blood T cell repertoires in COVID-19. Method: immunoSEQ multiplex PCR; TCRdb's copy keeps in-frame clones and lacks some. The sample has about 320,000 clones, approximately 90% seen once. The specimen was PBMCs or T cells enriched from blood (not recorded which). The source is a woman younger than 30 who had recovered from COVID-19. Each CDR3 is given with its conserved first and last residue. D genes are given only for firm matches. The listing skips clone size in some rows; elsewhere it reads once, few, many or a size class.

V gene	J gene	D gene	clone size	CDR3 protein	CDR3 DNA
TRBV10-3	TRBJ2-7	TRBD2	-	CAISESRGTSGGTYEQYF	TGTGCCATCAGTGAGTCGCGAGGGACTAGCGGGGGAACCTACGAGCAGTACTTC
TRBV6-2/TRBV6-3	TRBJ2-7	-	many	CASSPIPGRPLSEQYF	TGTGCCAGCAGTCCCATCCCCGGGAGACCCCTCTCCGAGCAGTACTTC
TRBV11-2	TRBJ2-3	TRBD2	-	CASSFSGGNGDTQYF	TGTGCCAGCAGCTTTAGCGGGGGTAACGGGGATACGCAGTATTTT
TRBV7-3	TRBJ2-3	TRBD2	-	CASSLLAGGLWDTQYF	TGTGCCAGCAGCCTACTAGCGGGGGGACTTTGGGATACGCAGTATTTT
TRBV7-2	TRBJ1-2	-	once	CASSPVTGEGYGYTF	TGTGCCAGCAGCCCGGTGACAGGAGAAGGCTATGGCTACACCTTC
TRBV3-1/TRBV3-2	TRBJ1-2	-	-	CASSRHRVNYGYTF	TGTGCCAGCAGTCGCCACAGGGTAAACTATGGCTACACCTTC
TRBV5-4	TRBJ2-7	-	few	CASSLEQGQLYEQYF	TGTGCCAGCAGCTTGGAGCAGGGGCAACTCTACGAGCAGTACTTC
TRBV6-5	TRBJ1-2	-	-	CASSYSTGHRGYTF	TGTGCCAGCAGTTACTCTACCGGGCACAGGGGCTACACCTTC
TRBV19	TRBJ1-6	-	-	CASSISFDRNNSPLHF	TGTGCCAGTAGTATAAGTTTCGACAGAAATAATTCACCCCTCCACTTT
TRBV28	TRBJ2-3	-	-	CASSLPLSGSTDTQYF	TGTGCCAGCAGTTTGCCGTTGTCGGGGAGCACAGATACGCAGTATTTT
TRBV29-1	TRBJ1-2	-	-	CSPVGPRELGNYGYTF	TGCAGCCCCGTTGGACCCCGGGAATTGGGGAACTATGGCTACACCTTC
TRBV9	TRBJ1-4	TRBD1	-	CASSVRDRGNEKLFF	TGTGCCAGCAGCGTACGGGACAGGGGAAATGAAAAACTGTTTTTT
TRBV3-1/TRBV3-2	TRBJ1-1	TRBD1	-	CASSRDSRNTEAFF	TGTGCCAGCAGCCGGGACAGCAGGAACACTGAAGCTTTCTTT
TRBV28	TRBJ2-3	TRBD1	-	CASSGQGATDTQYF	TGTGCCAGCAGTGGACAGGGGGCGACAGATACGCAGTATTTT
TRBV6-5	TRBJ1-5	TRBD1	-	CASNIQGTDQPQHF	TGTGCCAGCAATATACAGGGGACCGATCAGCCCCAGCATTTT
TRBV2	TRBJ2-7	TRBD1	-	CASSEGLWTGYQPTYEQYF	TGTGCCAGCAGTGAGGGGCTTTGGACAGGGTACCAACCGACCTACGAGCAGTACTTC
TRBV4-3	TRBJ2-2	-	-	CASSQDSVPSLNYNTGELFF	TGCGCCAGCAGCCAAGATTCTGTCCCCTCATTAAACTATAACACCGGGGAGCTGTTTTTT
TRBV19	TRBJ2-1	-	-	CASSTRGSSYNEQFF	TGTGCCAGTAGTACTAGGGGGAGCTCCTACAATGAGCAGTTCTTC
TRBV5-5	TRBJ1-2	-	-	CASTLLSHGYTF	TGTGCCAGCACCCTCTTGTCCCATGGCTACACCTTC
TRBV7-8	TRBJ2-3	TRBD2	-	CASSPSLTSGGPARTDTQYF	TGTGCCAGCAGCCCTTCACTTACTAGCGGGGGACCCGCTCGCACAGATACGCAGTATTTT
TRBV12-3/TRBV12-4	TRBJ1-1	TRBD1	-	CASSRTGVRAFF	TGTGCCAGCAGTCGGACAGGGGTGCGAGCTTTCTTT
TRBV6-2/TRBV6-3	TRBJ1-1	-	-	CASSRPARGNTEAFF	TGTGCCAGCAGCCGACCGGCGCGCGGGAACACTGAAGCTTTCTTT
TRBV5-6	TRBJ1-6	-	-	CASSTDGGIRGSPLHF	TGTGCCAGCAGTACTGACGGGGGGATAAGAGGATCACCCCTCCACTTT
TRBV7-2	TRBJ1-2	-	-	CASSLDSPQDGYTF	TGTGCCAGCAGCTTAGATTCTCCTCAGGATGGCTACACCTTC
TRBV5-4	TRBJ1-1	-	-	CASSSMLTVNTEAFF	TGTGCCAGCAGCTCGATGTTGACAGTGAACACTGAAGCTTTCTTT
TRBV18	TRBJ2-1	TRBD1	-	CASSPEGQGVYNEQFF	TGTGCCAGCTCACCAGAGGGACAGGGCGTCTACAATGAGCAGTTCTTC
TRBV5-1	TRBJ1-2	TRBD1	few	CASSSSPGQLNYGYTF	TGCGCCAGCAGCTCCTCACCGGGACAGCTTAACTATGGCTACACCTTC
TRBV3-1/TRBV3-2	TRBJ1-2	-	-	CASSQGHLGGINGYTF	TGTGCCAGCAGCCAAGGCCACTTGGGGGGGATAAATGGCTACACCTTC
TRBV6-1	TRBJ1-1	-	-	CASSEALARAGTEAFF	TGTGCCAGCAGTGAAGCGCTTGCTCGCGCAGGCACTGAAGCTTTCTTT
TRBV28	TRBJ1-5	-	-	CASSRLLPSNQPQHF	TGTGCCAGCAGTCGCCTACTACCTAGCAATCAGCCCCAGCATTTT
TRBV9	TRBJ2-1	-	-	CASSSGNEQFF	TGTGCCAGCAGCTCAGGCAATGAGCAGTTCTTC
TRBV4-2	TRBJ2-1	-	-	CASSQEGSGVINYNEQFF	TGTGCCAGCAGCCAAGAAGGTAGCGGAGTAATTAACTACAATGAGCAGTTCTTC
TRBV11-2	TRBJ1-1	-	-	CASSLHSNTEAFF	TGTGCCAGCAGCTTACACTCGAACACTGAAGCTTTCTTT